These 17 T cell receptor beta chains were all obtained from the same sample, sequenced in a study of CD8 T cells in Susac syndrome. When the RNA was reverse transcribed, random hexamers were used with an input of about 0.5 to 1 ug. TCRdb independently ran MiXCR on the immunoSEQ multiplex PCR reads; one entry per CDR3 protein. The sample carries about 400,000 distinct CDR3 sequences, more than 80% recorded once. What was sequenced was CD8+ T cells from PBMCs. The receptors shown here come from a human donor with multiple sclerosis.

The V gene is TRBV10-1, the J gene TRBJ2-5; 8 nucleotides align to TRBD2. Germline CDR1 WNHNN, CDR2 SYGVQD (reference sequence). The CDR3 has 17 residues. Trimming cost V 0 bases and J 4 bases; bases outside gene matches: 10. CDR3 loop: CASSESNGGGLSETQYF. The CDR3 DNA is TGCGCCAGCAGTGAGTCGAATGGCGGGGGGCTGTCAGAGACCCAGTACTTC.

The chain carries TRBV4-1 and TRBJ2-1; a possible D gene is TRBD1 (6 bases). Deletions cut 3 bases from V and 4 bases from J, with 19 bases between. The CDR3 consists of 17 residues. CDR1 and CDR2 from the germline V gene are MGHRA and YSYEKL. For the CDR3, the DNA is TGCGCCAGCAGCCAGAGAGCAGGGGCTGGGGGATACAATGAGCAGTTCTTC. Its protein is CASSQRAGAGGYNEQFF.

The CDR3: CSAGDASGTGIAYNEQFF. The CDR3, as DNA: TGCAGTGCTGGGGATGCTTCCGGGACAGGGATCGCCTACAATGAGCAGTTCTTC. This chain links TRBV20-1 with TRBJ2-1; TRBD1 aligns across 9 bases. This CDR3 spans 18 amino acids. The V gene end was trimmed by 5 bases and the J gene end by 2 bases; junction bases not matched to a gene: 16. In germline, CDR1 is DFQATT, CDR2 SNEGSKA (reference sequence).

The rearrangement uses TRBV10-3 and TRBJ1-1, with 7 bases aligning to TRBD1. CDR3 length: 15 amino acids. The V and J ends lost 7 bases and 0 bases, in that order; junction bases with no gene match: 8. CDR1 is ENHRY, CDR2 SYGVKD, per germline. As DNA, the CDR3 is TGTGCCATCACCCGACAGGGAGGGATGAACACTGAAGCTTTCTTT. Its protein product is CAITRQGGMNTEAFF.

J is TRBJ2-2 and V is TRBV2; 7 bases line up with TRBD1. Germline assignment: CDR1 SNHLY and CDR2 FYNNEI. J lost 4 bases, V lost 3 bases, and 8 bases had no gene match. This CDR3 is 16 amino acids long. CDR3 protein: CASSDRDRASTGELFF. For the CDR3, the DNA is TGTGCCAGCAGTGATAGAGACAGGGCGAGCACCGGGGAGCTGTTTTTT.

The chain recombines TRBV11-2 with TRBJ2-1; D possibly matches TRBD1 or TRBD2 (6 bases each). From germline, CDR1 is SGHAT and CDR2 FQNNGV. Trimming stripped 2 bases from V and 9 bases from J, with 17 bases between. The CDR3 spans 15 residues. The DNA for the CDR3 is TGTGCCAGCAGCTTATTAGGGGGGAGTTCGGGTGAGCAGTTCTTC. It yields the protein CASSLLGGSSGEQFF.

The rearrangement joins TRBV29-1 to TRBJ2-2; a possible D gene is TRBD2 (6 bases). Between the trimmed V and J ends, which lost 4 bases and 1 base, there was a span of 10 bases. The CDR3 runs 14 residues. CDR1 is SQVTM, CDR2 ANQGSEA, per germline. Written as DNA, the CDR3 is TGCAGCGTTGGCGGGGTACAGAACACCGGGGAGCTGTTTTTT. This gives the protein CSVGGVQNTGELFF.

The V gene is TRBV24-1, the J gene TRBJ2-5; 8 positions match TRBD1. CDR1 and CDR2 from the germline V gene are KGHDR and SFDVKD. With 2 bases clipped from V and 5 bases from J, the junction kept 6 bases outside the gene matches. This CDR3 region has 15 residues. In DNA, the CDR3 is TGTGCCACCAGTGATTCGACAGGGGTGGGGGAGACCCAGTACTTC. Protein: CATSDSTGVGETQYF.

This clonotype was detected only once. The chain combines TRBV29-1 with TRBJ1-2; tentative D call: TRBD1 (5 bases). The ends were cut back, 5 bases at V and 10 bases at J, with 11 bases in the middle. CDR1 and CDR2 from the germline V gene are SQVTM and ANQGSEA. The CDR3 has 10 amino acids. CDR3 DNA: TGCAGCGTTTTATGGGGGGACTACACCTTC. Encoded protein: CSVLWGDYTF.

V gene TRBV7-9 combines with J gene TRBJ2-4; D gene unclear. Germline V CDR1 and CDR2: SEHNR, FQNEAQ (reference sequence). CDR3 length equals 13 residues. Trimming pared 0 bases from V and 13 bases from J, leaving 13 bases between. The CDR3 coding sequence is TGTGCCAGCAGCTTAGCAGGACCCGTGAACCAGTACTTC. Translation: CASSLAGPVNQYF.

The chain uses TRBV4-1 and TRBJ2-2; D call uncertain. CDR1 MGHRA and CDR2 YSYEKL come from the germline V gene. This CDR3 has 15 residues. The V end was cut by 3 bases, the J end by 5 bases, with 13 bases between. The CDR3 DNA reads TGCGCCAGCAGCCAGGGTCAGGCCATGACCGGGGAGCTGTTTTTT. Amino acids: CASSQGQAMTGELFF.

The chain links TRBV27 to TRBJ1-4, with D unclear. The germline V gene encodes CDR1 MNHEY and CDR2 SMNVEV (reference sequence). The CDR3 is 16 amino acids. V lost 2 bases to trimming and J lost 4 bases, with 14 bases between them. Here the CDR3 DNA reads TGTGCCAGCAGTTTAGTAGGGTCGGCAGTTAATGAAAAACTGTTTTTT. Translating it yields CASSLVGSAVNEKLFF.

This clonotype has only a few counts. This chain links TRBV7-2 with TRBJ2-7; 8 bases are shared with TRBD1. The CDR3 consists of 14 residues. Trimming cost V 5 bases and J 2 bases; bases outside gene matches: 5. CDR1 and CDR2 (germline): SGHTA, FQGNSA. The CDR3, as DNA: TGTGCCAGCAGCCAAGACAGGGGAACCTACGAGCAGTACTTC. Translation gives CASSQDRGTYEQYF.

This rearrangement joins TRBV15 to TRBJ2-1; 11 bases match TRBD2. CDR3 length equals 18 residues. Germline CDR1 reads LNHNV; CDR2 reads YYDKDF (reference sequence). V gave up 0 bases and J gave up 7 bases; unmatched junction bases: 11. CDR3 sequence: CATSRDGPGVAGGNEQFF. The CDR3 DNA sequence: TGTGCCACCAGCAGAGATGGGCCGGGAGTAGCGGGAGGGAATGAGCAGTTCTTC.

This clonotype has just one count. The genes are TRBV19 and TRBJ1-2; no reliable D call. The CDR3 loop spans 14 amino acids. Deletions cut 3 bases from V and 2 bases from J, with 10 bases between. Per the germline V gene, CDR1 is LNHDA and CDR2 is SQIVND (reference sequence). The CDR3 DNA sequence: TGTGCCAGTAGTATTTTGCCGGAGAACTATGGCTACACCTTC. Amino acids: CASSILPENYGYTF.

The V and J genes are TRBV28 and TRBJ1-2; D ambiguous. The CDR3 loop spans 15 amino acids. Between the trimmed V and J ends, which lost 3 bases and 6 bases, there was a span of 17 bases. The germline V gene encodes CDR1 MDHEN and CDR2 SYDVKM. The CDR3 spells CASSFYYLRENGYTF. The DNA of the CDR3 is TGTGCCAGCAGTTTTTACTACCTCCGGGAAAATGGCTACACCTTC.

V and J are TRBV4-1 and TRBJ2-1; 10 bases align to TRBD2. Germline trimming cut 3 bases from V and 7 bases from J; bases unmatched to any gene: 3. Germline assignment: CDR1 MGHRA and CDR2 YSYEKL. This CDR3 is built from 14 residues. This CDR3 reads CASSHQTSGNEQFF. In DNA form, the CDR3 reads TGCGCCAGCAGCCACCAGACTAGCGGGAATGAGCAGTTCTTC.